This T cell receptor (beta chain) was sequenced during a study of blood T cell repertoires in COVID-19. Study overall: PBMCs, B-cell-depleted T cells, or T cells were the source of the cDNA or gDNA that made up the material.

CDR3 length: 16 residues. Germline V gene sequence: CDR1 SGHAT, CDR2 FQNNGV. V was pared by 5 bases and J by 6 bases, with 22 bases between. Original processing methods: Amplified reference gene primers provided the basis for estimating nucleated cell counts. Repertoires were generated with immunoSEQ multiplex PCR, while TCRdb's copy carries only in-frame clones and drops some. The DNA was the basis for D and trimming; V, J and clone size are from that table. The sample carries over 200,000 clones, roughly nine tenths recorded once. The chain joins TRBV11-2 to TRBJ1-2; no reliable D call. The clonotype was recovered from a human donor in a cohort exposed to, infected with or recovered from COVID-19 (not recorded which). The donor label of this sample is uncertain. Material: PBMCs or T cells enriched from blood (not recorded which). The chain's CDR3 is CASSPRPQNPTNGYTF. CDR3 DNA: TGTGCCAGCAGCCCTCGCCCACAGAATCCCACCAATGGCTACACCTTC.